This passage covers 23 T cell receptor beta chains from one sample sequenced in a study of blood T cell repertoires in COVID-19. Data came from immunoSEQ multiplex PCR; TCRdb stores just in-frame clones and leaves some out. The table records about 140,000 clones, 88% of them present only once. The sequenced material came from peripheral blood. These receptors were taken from a woman aged 55-75 years with acute or convalescent COVID-19.

The chain links TRBV7-2 to TRBJ2-7; D is unclear. The CDR3 has 12 amino acids. Germline CDR1 is SGHTA and CDR2 is FQGNSA. Trimming took off 2 bases at V and 5 bases at J, with 7 bases between the two ends. The CDR3 is CASSLIFNEQYF. The CDR3 DNA follows: TGTGCCAGCAGCTTAATCTTTAACGAGCAGTACTTC.

The chain uses TRBV27 and TRBJ1-1, with a weak D call TRBD1 (5 bases). V lost 5 bases to trimming and J lost 0 bases, with 16 bases between them. The CDR3 extends over 16 amino acids. From germline, CDR1 is MNHEY and CDR2 SMNVEV (reference sequence). CDR3 coding DNA: TGTGCCAGCAGTATAACGGGAGGGGCAATGAACACTGAAGCTTTCTTT. Translating it yields CASSITGGAMNTEAFF.

This clone came up once. This chain joins TRBV7-2 and TRBJ2-5; TRBD2 agrees at 12 bases. Looked up from germline, CDR1 is SGHTA and CDR2 is FQGNSA. The V gene end was trimmed by 4 bases and the J gene end by 2 bases; junction bases not matched to a gene: 8. The CDR3 extends over 17 amino acids. CDR3 sequence (DNA): TGTGCCAGCAGCTCATCCTCTAGCGGGGGGGTGCAAGAGACCCAGTACTTC. This codes for CASSSSSSGGVQETQYF. The full variable domain, with the rest looked up from reference TRBV7-2 and TRBJ2-5, is GAGVSQSPSNKVTEKGKDVELRCDPISGHTALYWYRQSLGQGLEFLIYFQGNSAPDKSGLPSDRFSAERTGGSVSTLTIQRTQQEDSAVYLCASSSSSSGGVQETQYFGPGTRLLVL.

J is TRBJ1-2 and V is TRBV9; D unresolved. Trimming took 3 bases from V and 1 from J, leaving 4 bases between them. The germline V gene has CDR1 SGDLS and CDR2 YYNGEE. The CDR3 is 12 amino acids. Here the CDR3 DNA reads TGTGCCAGCAGCGCAGTTAACTATGGCTACACCTTC. As protein: CASSAVNYGYTF.

The chain has TRBV29-1 and TRBJ2-6; TRBD2 matches 9 bases. The CDR3 sequence is 17 residues long. With 2 bases clipped from V and 4 bases from J, the junction kept 9 bases outside the gene matches. Germline V CDR1 and CDR2: SQVTM, ANQGSEA. CDR3 coding DNA: TGCAGCGTTGAACTCGCGGGGGGGCCTCTCGGGGCCAACGTCCTGACTTTC. Protein product: CSVELAGGPLGANVLTF.

In its sample, this clone was seen once. This chain connects TRBV5-4 to TRBJ2-2; possibly TRBD1 for D (6 bases). The CDR3 loop spans 15 amino acids. V lost 0 bases, J lost 3 bases, and 9 bases lay in between. Germline loops: CDR1 SGHNT, CDR2 YYREEE (reference sequence). This chain's CDR3 is CASSLGRGYTGELFF. CDR3 nucleotides: TGTGCCAGCAGCTTGGGCAGGGGATACACCGGGGAGCTGTTTTTT.

This chain uses TRBV30 with TRBJ1-2; the D gene is possibly TRBD1 (5 bases). The CDR3 loop spans 12 amino acids. Germline CDR1 is GTSNPN and CDR2 is SVGIG (reference sequence). V lost 4 bases and J lost 4, with 10 bases in between. The CDR3 sequence: CAWTWDSYGYTF. The CDR3 DNA follows: TGTGCCTGGACATGGGACTCCTATGGCTACACCTTC.

Points on this clone: The sample contains more than one DNA sequence encoding this CDR3. The chain employs TRBV5-1 and TRBJ2-7; 10 bases align to TRBD2. Germline CDR1 and CDR2: SGHRS and YFSETQ. Losses at the gene ends were 1 base for V and 4 bases for J; bases not matched to a gene: 2. This CDR3 is built from 14 residues. CDR3 in DNA: TGCGCCAGCAGCTTGACTAGCGGGGTGTACGAGCAGTACTTC. This gives the protein CASSLTSGVYEQYF. The whole variable domain, remainder taken from reference TRBV5-1 and TRBJ2-7, is KAGVTQTPRYLIKTRGQQVTLSCSPISGHRSVSWYQQTPGQGLQFLFEYFSETQRNKGNFPGRFSGRQFSNSRSEMNVSTLELGDSALYLCASSLTSGVYEQYFGPGTRLTVT.

V is TRBV5-5 and J is TRBJ1-4; 7 bases map to TRBD1. Germline CDR1 is SGHKS and CDR2 is YYEKEE (reference sequence). The V segment lost 4 bases and the J segment 0 bases; nucleotides outside the gene matches: 6. The CDR3 length is 16 residues. CDR3 nucleotides: TGTGCCAGCAGCCTTACAGGGGCGACAACTAATGAAAAACTGTTTTTT. It codes for CASSLTGATTNEKLFF.

DNA for the CDR3: TGTGCCAGCAGCCCAGGGGCCTACGAGCAGTACTTC. As protein: CASSPGAYEQYF. The chain combines TRBV27 with TRBJ2-7, with a possible D match to TRBD1 (6 bases). The ends were cut back, 6 bases at V and 2 bases at J, with 8 bases in the middle. Germline CDR1 MNHEY, CDR2 SMNVEV (reference sequence). There are 12 residues in the CDR3.

The chain recombines TRBV24-1 with TRBJ1-1, with 7 positions matching TRBD1. After removal of 7 bases from V and 4 bases from J, the junction contained 5 bases not matched to a gene. Germline CDR1 is KGHDR and CDR2 is SFDVKD. The CDR3 sequence is 13 residues long. Written as DNA, the CDR3 is TGTGCCACCAGCCGACAGGGCTCCACTGAAGCTTTCTTT. Encoded protein: CATSRQGSTEAFF.

The V call is TRBV5-5, the J call TRBJ1-2, with D possibly being TRBD1 (6 bases). Deletions cut 0 bases from V and 0 bases from J, with 6 bases between. This CDR3 comprises 14 residues. CDR1 is SGHKS and CDR2 is YYEKEE in the germline V gene (reference sequence). CDR3 region: CASSLGQANYGYTF. The CDR3 DNA reads TGTGCCAGCAGCTTGGGACAGGCTAACTATGGCTACACCTTC. Full variable domain (rest looked up from reference TRBV5-5 and TRBJ1-2): DAGVTQSPTHLIKTRGQQVTLRCSPISGHKSVSWYQQVLGQGPQFIFQYYEKEERGRGNFPDRFSARQFPNYSSELNVNALLLGDSALYLCASSLGQANYGYTFGSGTRLTVV.

The V call is TRBV6-1, the J call TRBJ2-7, with D perhaps matching TRBD1 (6 bases). V was pared by 3 bases and J by 2 bases, with 8 bases between. The germline V gene has CDR1 MNHNS and CDR2 SASEGT. This CDR3 spans 13 amino acids. Written as DNA, the CDR3 is TGTGCCAGCAGTGAGTGGGACACCTACGAGCAGTACTTC. It is translated as CASSEWDTYEQYF.

This clone was observed once. V usage is TRBV5-1 and J usage is TRBJ2-7, with 9 bases aligning to TRBD2. CDR1 SGHRS and CDR2 YFSETQ come from the germline V gene. V trimming: 6 bases; J trimming: 1 base; junction bases outside the gene matches: 8. The CDR3 totals 15 residues. This CDR3 is CASTPGGGDSYEQYF. The DNA for the CDR3 is TGCGCCAGCACGCCAGGCGGGGGGGATTCCTACGAGCAGTACTTC.

The rearrangement joins TRBV7-8 to TRBJ2-1, with 7 nucleotides matching TRBD2. Per germline, CDR1 SGHVS and CDR2 FQNEAQ. There are 16 residues in the CDR3. The V segment lost 5 bases and the J segment 1 base; nucleotides outside the gene matches: 8. CDR3 loop: CASSVRGVGSYNEQFF. CDR3 in DNA: TGTGCCAGCAGCGTCCGGGGGGTTGGATCCTACAATGAGCAGTTCTTC.

The V and J genes are TRBV6-6 and TRBJ1-3; 8 bases are shared with TRBD1. Unmatched junction bases numbered 4, after V lost 5 bases and J lost 4 bases. The germline V gene encodes CDR1 MNHNY and CDR2 SVGAGI (reference sequence). The length of the CDR3 is 14 residues. DNA of the CDR3: TGTGCCAGCAGTCACGGACAGGGCGGAAACACCATATATTTT. Its translation is CASSHGQGGNTIYF.

The CDR3 sequence: CASSRTGDGGNTEAFF. The CDR3 region has the DNA TGTGCCAGCTCACGGACAGGGGACGGGGGTAACACTGAAGCTTTCTTT. This sequence joins TRBV18 and TRBJ1-1, with 9 nucleotides matching TRBD1. V lost 4 bases to trimming and J lost 2 bases; unmatched junction nucleotides: 8. The CDR3 is 16 amino acids. Germline assignment: CDR1 KGHSH and CDR2 LQKENI.

The V and J genes are TRBV27 and TRBJ1-2; 7 positions match TRBD1. Looked up from germline, CDR1 is MNHEY and CDR2 is SMNVEV (reference sequence). This CDR3 is 16 amino acids long. V shed 2 bases, J shed 1 base, and the junction held 7 bases outside the gene matches. CDR3 sequence (DNA): TGTGCCAGCAGTTTAGACTGGGACAGATATAACTATGGCTACACCTTC. Encoded protein: CASSLDWDRYNYGYTF.

The chain combines TRBV6-2 or TRBV6-3 with TRBJ1-1; TRBD1 matches 7 bases. The CDR3 consists of 14 residues. Looked up from germline, CDR1 is MNHEY and CDR2 is SVGEGT. The V and J ends lost 4 bases and 7 bases, in that order; junction bases with no gene match: 9. The CDR3 protein is CASSWSRGQNEAFF. The CDR3 DNA is TGTGCCAGCAGTTGGTCGAGGGGGCAAAATGAAGCTTTCTTT.

In DNA, the CDR3 is TGTGCCAGCAAGACCGGGACAGGTGGCTATGGCTACACCTTC. Its translation is CASKTGTGGYGYTF. The chain is built from TRBV28 and TRBJ1-2, with 8 bases lining up with TRBD1. The CDR3 spans 14 residues. The junction had 8 bases not matched to a gene; V was cut back by 7 bases and J by 4 bases. Germline V gene data show CDR1 as MDHEN and CDR2 as SYDVKM.

The rearrangement uses TRBV4-3 and TRBJ1-2, with D unclear. CDR3 size: 13 residues. V was trimmed by 0 bases and J by 7 bases, leaving 9 bases between them. CDR1 and CDR2 (germline): LGHNA, YSLEER. In DNA form, the CDR3 reads TGCGCCAGCAGCCAAGACAGGAATGGTGGCTACACCTTC. Translating it yields CASSQDRNGGYTF.

The rearrangement joins TRBV19 to TRBJ2-4, with D possibly being TRBD2 (6 bases). Trimming left V 3 bases short and J 15 bases short, with 21 bases between. The length of the CDR3 is 14 residues. Germline V gene sequence: CDR1 LNHDA, CDR2 SQIVND (reference sequence). The CDR3 DNA reads TGTGCCAGTAGTATTCAGGTCGGGTCTAGCGTCCTGTACTTC. Translated, it gives CASSIQVGSSVLYF.

This chain connects TRBV19 to TRBJ2-7; D not resolved. CDR1 and CDR2 from the germline V gene are LNHDA and SQIVND (reference sequence). This CDR3 spans 11 amino acids. V lost 6 bases to trimming and J lost 2 bases, with 5 bases between them. CDR3 protein: CASSGAYEQYF. The DNA of the CDR3 is TGTGCCAGTAGCGGAGCCTACGAGCAGTACTTC. Combining the CDR3 with reference TRBV19 and TRBJ2-7 gives the whole variable domain DGGITQSPKYLFRKEGQNVTLSCEQNLNHDAMYWYRQDPGQGLRLIYYSQIVNDFQKGDIAEGYSVSREKKESFPLTVTSAQKNPTAFYLCASSGAYEQYFGPGTRLTVT.